This T cell receptor beta chain originates from a study of CD8 T cells in ankylosing spondylitis. Study observations and caveats: Matched ankylosing spondylitis synovial fluid reportedly showed significant enrichment of disease-linked clones. About 8 highly homologous variants formed a TCR beta motif that appeared characteristic of ankylosing spondylitis blood. Disease-associated clones were CD8+ and fairly uncommon in peripheral blood.

Per the germline V gene, CDR1 is MGHRA and CDR2 is YSYEKL. J was trimmed by 3 bases and V by 4 bases; bases with no gene match: 2. This CDR3 region has 15 residues. For this clonotype: Its antigen is currently unknown.

Construction of TCR beta libraries was performed using quantitative 5'-RACE with molecular barcodes. TCRdb recomputed calls from the 5' RACE reads with MiXCR, one row per CDR3 protein. The sample comprises 230,000 or so distinct CDR3 sequences, about 18% of which are singletons, and about a third rests with the top ten. Sample: blood, either unsorted or a sorted T cell fraction (not recorded which). The chain carries TRBV4-1 and TRBJ2-1, with TRBD2 identical over 11 bases. The receptor comes from a male donor with ankylosing spondylitis or in good health (not recorded which). The CDR3 DNA reads TGCGCCAGCAGCCGAGGACTAGCGGGCTACAATGAGCAGTTCTTC. This sequence encodes CASSRGLAGYNEQFF.